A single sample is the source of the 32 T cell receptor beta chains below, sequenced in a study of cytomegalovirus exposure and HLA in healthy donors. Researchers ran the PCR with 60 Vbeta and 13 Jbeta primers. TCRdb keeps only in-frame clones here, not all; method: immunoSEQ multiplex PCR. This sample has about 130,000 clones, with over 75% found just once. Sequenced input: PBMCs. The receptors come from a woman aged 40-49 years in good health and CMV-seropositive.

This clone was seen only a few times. In DNA, the CDR3 is TGTGCCTGGAGAAACGAGGGCCTCACAGATACGCAGTATTTT. It is translated as CAWRNEGLTDTQYF. The J gene is TRBJ2-3, the V gene TRBV30, with a possible D match to TRBD2 (5 bases). The V gene's germline CDR1 is GTSNPN and CDR2 SVGIG (reference sequence). The CDR3 is 14 residues long. With 3 bases removed from V and 2 bases from J, the gap between germline ends came to 12 bases.

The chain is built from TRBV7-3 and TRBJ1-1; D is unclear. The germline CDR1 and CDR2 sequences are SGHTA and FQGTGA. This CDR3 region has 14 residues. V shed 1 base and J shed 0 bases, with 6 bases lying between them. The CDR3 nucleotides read TGTGCCAGCAGCTTAAGTGAGGTGAACACTGAAGCTTTCTTT. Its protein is CASSLSEVNTEAFF.

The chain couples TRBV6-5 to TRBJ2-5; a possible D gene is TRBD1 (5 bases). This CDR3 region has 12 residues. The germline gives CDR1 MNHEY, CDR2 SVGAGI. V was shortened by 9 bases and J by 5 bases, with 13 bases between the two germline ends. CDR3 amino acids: CASRTNRETQYF. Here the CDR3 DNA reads TGTGCCAGTAGGACAAATAGGGAGACCCAGTACTTC.

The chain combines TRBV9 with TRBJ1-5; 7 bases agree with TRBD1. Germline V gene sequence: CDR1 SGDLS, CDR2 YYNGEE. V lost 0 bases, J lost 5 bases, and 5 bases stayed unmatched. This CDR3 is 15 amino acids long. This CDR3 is CASSVGQGEYQPQHF. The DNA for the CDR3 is TGTGCCAGCAGCGTAGGACAGGGCGAGTATCAGCCCCAGCATTTT.

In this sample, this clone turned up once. The CDR3 DNA reads TGTGCCAGCAGCCCGAACAGGGGGTCGGACACCGGGGAGCTGTTTTTT. Amino acids: CASSPNRGSDTGELFF. The chain links TRBV5-6 to TRBJ2-2; 8 bases line up with TRBD1. V shed 4 bases, J shed 3 bases, and the junction held 8 bases outside the gene matches. Germline loops: CDR1 SGHDT, CDR2 YYEEEE. CDR3 size: 16 residues.

The chain's CDR3 is CASSWLAGANTQYF. Here the CDR3 DNA reads TGTGCCTCTTCTTGGCTAGCGGGGGCTAATACGCAGTATTTT. V is TRBV30 and J is TRBJ2-3; 10 bases agree with TRBD2. CDR1 and CDR2 from the germline V gene are GTSNPN and SVGIG (reference sequence). CDR3 size: 14 residues. The ends lost 7 bases at V and 7 bases at J; junction bases unmatched: 11. The variable domain in full, with the rest retrieved from reference TRBV30 and TRBJ2-3, is SQTIHQWPATLVQPVGSPLSLECTVEGTSNPNLYWYRQAAGRGLQLLFYSVGIGQISSEVPQNLSASRPQDRQFILSSKKLLLSDSGFYLCASSWLAGANTQYFGPGTRLTVL.

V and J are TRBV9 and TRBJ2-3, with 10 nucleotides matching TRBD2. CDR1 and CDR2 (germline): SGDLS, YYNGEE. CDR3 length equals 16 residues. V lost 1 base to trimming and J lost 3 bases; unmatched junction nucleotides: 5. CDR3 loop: CASSVSSGGITDTQYF. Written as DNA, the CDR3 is TGTGCCAGCAGCGTATCTAGCGGGGGAATTACAGATACGCAGTATTTT.

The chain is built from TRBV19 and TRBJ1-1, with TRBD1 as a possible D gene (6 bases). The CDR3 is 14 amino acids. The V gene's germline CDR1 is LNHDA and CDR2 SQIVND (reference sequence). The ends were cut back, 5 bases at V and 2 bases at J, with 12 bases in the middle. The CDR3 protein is CASSPGTPNTEAFF. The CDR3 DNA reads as TGTGCCAGTAGTCCCGGGACACCTAACACTGAAGCTTTCTTT. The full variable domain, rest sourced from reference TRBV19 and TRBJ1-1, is DGGITQSPKYLFRKEGQNVTLSCEQNLNHDAMYWYRQDPGQGLRLIYYSQIVNDFQKGDIAEGYSVSREKKESFPLTVTSAQKNPTAFYLCASSPGTPNTEAFFGQGTRLTVV.

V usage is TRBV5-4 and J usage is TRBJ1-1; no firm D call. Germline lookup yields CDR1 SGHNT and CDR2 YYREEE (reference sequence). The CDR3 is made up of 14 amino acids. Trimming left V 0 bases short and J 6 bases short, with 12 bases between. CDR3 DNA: TGTGCCAGCAGCTTGGGTCAGGCTGAAGCTGAAGCTTTCTTT. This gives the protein CASSLGQAEAEAFF.

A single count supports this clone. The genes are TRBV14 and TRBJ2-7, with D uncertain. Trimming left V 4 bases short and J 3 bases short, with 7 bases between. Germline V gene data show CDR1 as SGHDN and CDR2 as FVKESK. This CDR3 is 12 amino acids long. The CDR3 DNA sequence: TGTGCCAGCAGCCTAAACTACTACGAGCAGTACTTC. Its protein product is CASSLNYYEQYF.

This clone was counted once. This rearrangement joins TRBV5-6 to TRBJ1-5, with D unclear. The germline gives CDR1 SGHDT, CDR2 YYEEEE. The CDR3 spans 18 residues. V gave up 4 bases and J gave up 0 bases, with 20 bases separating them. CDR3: CASSLEAGSGNSNQPQHF. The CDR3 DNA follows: TGTGCCAGCAGCCTCGAAGCAGGTTCGGGGAATAGCAATCAGCCCCAGCATTTT.

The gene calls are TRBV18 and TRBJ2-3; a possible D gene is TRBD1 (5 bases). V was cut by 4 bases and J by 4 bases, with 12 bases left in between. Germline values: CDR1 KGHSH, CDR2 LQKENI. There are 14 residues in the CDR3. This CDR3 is CASSLDREPDTQYF. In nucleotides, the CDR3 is TGTGCCAGCTCACTCGACAGAGAACCAGATACGCAGTATTTT.

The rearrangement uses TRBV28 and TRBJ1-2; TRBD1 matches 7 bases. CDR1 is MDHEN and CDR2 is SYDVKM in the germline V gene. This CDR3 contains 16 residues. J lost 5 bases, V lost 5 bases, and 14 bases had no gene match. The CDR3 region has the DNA TGTGCCAGCAGTCCCCCCTTACAGGGGTTCTTTTATGGCTACACCTTC. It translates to CASSPPLQGFFYGYTF.

The CDR3 DNA reads as TGTGCCAGCAGCCAAGAAGACAGGGCCAGGGACTATGGCTACACCTTC. Amino acid sequence: CASSQEDRARDYGYTF. The genes are TRBV4-2 and TRBJ1-2, with 7 bases lining up with TRBD1. V shed 0 bases, J shed 3 bases, and the junction held 7 bases outside the gene matches. The CDR3 is made up of 16 amino acids. From germline, CDR1 is LGHNA and CDR2 YNFKEQ.

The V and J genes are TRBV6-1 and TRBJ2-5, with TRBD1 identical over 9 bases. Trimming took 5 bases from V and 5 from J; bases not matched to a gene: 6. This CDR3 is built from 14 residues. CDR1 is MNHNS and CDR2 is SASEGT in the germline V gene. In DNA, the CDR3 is TGTGCCAGCAGTCGAACAGGGGGCATCGAGACCCAGTACTTC. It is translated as CASSRTGGIETQYF.

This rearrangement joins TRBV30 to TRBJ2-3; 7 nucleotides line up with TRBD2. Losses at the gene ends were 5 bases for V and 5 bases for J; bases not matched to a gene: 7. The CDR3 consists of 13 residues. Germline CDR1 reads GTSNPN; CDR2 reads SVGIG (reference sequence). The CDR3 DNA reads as TGTGCCTGGGGGAGGGACCAGGGAGATACGCAGTATTTT. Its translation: CAWGRDQGDTQYF.

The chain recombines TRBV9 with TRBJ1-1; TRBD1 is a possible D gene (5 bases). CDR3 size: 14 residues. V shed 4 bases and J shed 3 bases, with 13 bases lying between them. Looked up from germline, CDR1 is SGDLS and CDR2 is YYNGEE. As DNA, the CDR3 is TGTGCCAGCAGCCCTATCGACAGAGACACTGAAGCTTTCTTT. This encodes CASSPIDRDTEAFF. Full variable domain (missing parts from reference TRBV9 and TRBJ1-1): DSGVTQTPKHLITATGQRVTLRCSPRSGDLSVYWYQQSLDQGLQFLIQYYNGEERAKGNILERFSAQQFPDLHSELNLSSLELGDSALYFCASSPIDRDTEAFFGQGTRLTVV.

The CDR3 nucleotides are TGTGCCAGCAGCTTAGGACAGGTGAACACTGAAGCTTTCTTT. It specifies CASSLGQVNTEAFF. The rearrangement links TRBV7-2 to TRBJ1-1; D may be TRBD1 (6 bases). V gave up 1 base and J gave up 0 bases, with 6 bases separating them. The CDR3 has 14 residues. The V gene's germline CDR1 is SGHTA and CDR2 FQGNSA.

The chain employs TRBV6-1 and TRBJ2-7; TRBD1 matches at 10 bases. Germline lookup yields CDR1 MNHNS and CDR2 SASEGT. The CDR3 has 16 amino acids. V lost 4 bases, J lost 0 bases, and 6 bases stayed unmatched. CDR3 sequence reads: CASSVMTGGASYEQYF. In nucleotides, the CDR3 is TGTGCCAGCAGTGTCATGACAGGGGGCGCCTCCTACGAGCAGTACTTC.

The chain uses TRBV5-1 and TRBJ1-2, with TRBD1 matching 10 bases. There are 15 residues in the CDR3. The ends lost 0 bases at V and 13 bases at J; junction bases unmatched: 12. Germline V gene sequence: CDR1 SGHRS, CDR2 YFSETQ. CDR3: CASSLAGGDRGLLTF. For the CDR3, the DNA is TGCGCCAGCAGCTTGGCAGGAGGGGACAGGGGTCTTCTCACCTTC.

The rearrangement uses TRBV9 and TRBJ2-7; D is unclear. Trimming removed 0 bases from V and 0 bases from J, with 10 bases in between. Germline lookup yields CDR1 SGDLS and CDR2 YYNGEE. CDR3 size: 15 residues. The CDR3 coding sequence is TGTGCCAGCAGCGTAGCAGACAACCTCTCCTACGAGCAGTACTTC. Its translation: CASSVADNLSYEQYF. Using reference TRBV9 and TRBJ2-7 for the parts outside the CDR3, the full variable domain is DSGVTQTPKHLITATGQRVTLRCSPRSGDLSVYWYQQSLDQGLQFLIQYYNGEERAKGNILERFSAQQFPDLHSELNLSSLELGDSALYFCASSVADNLSYEQYFGPGTRLTVT.

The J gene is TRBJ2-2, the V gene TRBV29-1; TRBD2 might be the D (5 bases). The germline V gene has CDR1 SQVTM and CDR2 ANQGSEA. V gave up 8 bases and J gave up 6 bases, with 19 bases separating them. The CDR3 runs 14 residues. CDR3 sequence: CSPGRGQVAGELFF. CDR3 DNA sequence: TGCAGCCCGGGTCGGGGTCAAGTTGCCGGGGAGCTGTTTTTT.

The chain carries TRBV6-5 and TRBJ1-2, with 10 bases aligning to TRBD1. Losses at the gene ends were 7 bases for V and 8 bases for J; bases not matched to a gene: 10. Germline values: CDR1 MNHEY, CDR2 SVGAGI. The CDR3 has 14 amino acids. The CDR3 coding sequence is TGTGCCAGCATGTCGGACAGGGGGGTAGGCGGCTACACCTTC. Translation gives CASMSDRGVGGYTF.

The CDR3 sequence: CASSQQTGTSGNTIYF. In DNA, the CDR3 is TGTGCCAGCAGTCAACAGACAGGGACATCTGGAAACACCATATATTTT. The chain has TRBV2 and TRBJ1-3; TRBD1 matches at 7 bases. The CDR3 spans 16 residues. CDR1 is SNHLY and CDR2 is FYNNEI in the germline V gene. Unmatched junction bases numbered 8, after V lost 5 bases and J lost 1 base.

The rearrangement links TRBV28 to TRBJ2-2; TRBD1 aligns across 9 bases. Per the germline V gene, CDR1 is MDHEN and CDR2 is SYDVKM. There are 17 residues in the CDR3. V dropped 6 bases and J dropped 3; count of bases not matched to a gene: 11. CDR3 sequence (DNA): TGTGCCAGCAGCCACAAACCGGGACAGGGTGACACCGGGGAGCTGTTTTTT. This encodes CASSHKPGQGDTGELFF.

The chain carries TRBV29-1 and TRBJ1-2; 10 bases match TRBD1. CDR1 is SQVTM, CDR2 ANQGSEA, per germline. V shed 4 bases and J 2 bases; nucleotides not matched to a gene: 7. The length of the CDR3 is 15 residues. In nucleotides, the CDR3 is TGCAGCGTTGGGGACAGGGGTGGGGGGAACTATGGCTACACCTTC. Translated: CSVGDRGGGNYGYTF.

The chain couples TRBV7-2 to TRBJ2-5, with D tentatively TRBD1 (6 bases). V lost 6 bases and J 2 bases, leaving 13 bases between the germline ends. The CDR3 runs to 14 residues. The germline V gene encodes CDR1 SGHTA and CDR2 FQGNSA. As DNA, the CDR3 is TGTGCCAGCAGATCCGGGACACCTCAAGAGACCCAGTACTTC. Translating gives CASRSGTPQETQYF.

The CDR3 nucleotides are TGTGCCAGCAGTTTTTCTGGGAGGAACGAGCAGTTCTTC. This sequence encodes CASSFSGRNEQFF. This rearrangement joins TRBV27 to TRBJ2-1; D may be TRBD2 (6 bases). CDR1 is MNHEY and CDR2 is SMNVEV in the germline V gene (reference sequence). Trimming removed 3 bases at V and 10 bases at J, with 13 bases between. The CDR3 consists of 13 residues.

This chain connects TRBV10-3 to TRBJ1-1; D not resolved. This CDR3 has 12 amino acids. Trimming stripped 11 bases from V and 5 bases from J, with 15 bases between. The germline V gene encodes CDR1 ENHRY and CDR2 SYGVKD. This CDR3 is CAAQQRWTEAFF. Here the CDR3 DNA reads TGTGCCGCCCAACAAAGATGGACTGAAGCTTTCTTT.

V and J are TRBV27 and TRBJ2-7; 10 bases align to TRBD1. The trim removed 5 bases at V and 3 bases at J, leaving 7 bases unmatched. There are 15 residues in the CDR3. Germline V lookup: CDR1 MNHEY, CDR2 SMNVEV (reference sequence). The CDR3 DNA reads TGTGCCAGCAGTGTGACAGGGGGCGAAATCTACGAGCAGTACTTC. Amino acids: CASSVTGGEIYEQYF.

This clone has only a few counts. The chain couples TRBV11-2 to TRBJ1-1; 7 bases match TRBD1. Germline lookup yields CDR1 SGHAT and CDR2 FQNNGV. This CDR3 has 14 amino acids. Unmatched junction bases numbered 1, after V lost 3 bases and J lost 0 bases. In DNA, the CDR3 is TGTGCCAGCAGCTTCACAGGGGTGAACACTGAAGCTTTCTTT. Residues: CASSFTGVNTEAFF.

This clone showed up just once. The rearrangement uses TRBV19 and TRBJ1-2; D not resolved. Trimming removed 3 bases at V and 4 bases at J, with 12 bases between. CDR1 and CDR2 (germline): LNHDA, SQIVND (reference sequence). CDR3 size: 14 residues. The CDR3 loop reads CASSIFGVGYGYTF. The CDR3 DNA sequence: TGTGCCAGTAGTATTTTCGGAGTTGGCTATGGCTACACCTTC.